This record concerns one T cell receptor beta chain sequence. Its antigen is unknown. No per-base quality is available; no much larger clone lies one base away. This sample was taken from a study of T cell responses to AZD1222 COVID-19 vaccine listed by TCRdb under 2021. Concerning the study at large: AZD1222 recipients with second doses at about 4 weeks or about 12 weeks were pooled, because spike-specific TCR depth and breadth did not differ between schedules. Trial participants were enrolled by age into 18-55, 56-69 and 70-plus year subgroups, with roughly 160, 29 and 62 TCR-sequenced participants respectively. TCR sequencing was performed for 230 to 250 trial participants, of whom some 200 were given two doses of AZD1222 and roughly 25 were given two doses of MenACWY control vaccine. Here is what the overall study found, with its caveats: Participants were mostly white British and included more females than males, and it was suggested by the authors that clonal diversity may have been underestimated. Conclusions about previously exposed vaccinees were limited because only a handful of AZD1222 recipients were SARS-CoV-2 seropositive at baseline. Nearly half of unique spike-specific TCRs reportedly recognized epitopes outside regions mutated in the B.1.351 and B.1.1.7 variants. Because no day 14 peak-response samples were available, repertoires were characterized only after the peak T cell response. The 56-69-year group was small, and its depth increase did not reach significance, likely because of low power. Spike-specific TCR breadth and depth rose significantly after two AZD1222 doses compared with day 0 and with MenACWY recipients. The vaccine-associated CD4 TCRs covered the entire spike protein, and the dominant responses fell in regions 160-218 and 743-854.

The time point tag for this specimen amounts to: baseline before first vaccination. Vaccinee samples were obtained from the UK trials COV001 and COV002, which included a single-blind randomized controlled phase 2/3 trial of AZD1222 (ChAdOx1 nCoV-19) in healthy adults. For TCRbeta chain sequencing, PBMC samples were collected from trial participants at day 0 and at day 28 after the second dose. The germline V gene encodes CDR1 MNHEY and CDR2 SVGEGT. The junction carries 11 bases between V and J, which are trimmed by 4 bases and 1 base respectively. Taken from cysteine to phenylalanine, the CDR3 has 16 residues. CDR3 DNA is the only sequence kept; it has 48 bases, read in frame from the first base. The CDR3 regions of human TCRbeta chains were subjected to immunosequencing. As for the original processing: Repertoire TCRs were checked for matches against a reference library of SARS-CoV-2-specific TCRs that had been generated using the MIRA antigen-specificity platform. Breadth was defined as the fraction of unique TCRs that were SARS-CoV-2-associated. Depth was defined as the fraction of total T cells that were SARS-CoV-2-associated. Each spike-specific TCR was assigned to its reactive spike region and to a CD4 or CD8 class using the MIRA data. Log10-transformed breadth and depth values were compared by one-way ANOVA with Sidak's multiple comparisons tests. TCRdb's version of the immuneACCESS table is confined to in-frame rearrangements and falls short of the full clone set. An unresolved V gene accounts for under half of the shortfall where checked; the remainder is of unknown origin. That table furnishes V, J and clone size, whereas the DNA furnished D and trimming. The sample has some 89,000 clones on record, approximately 89% of them singletons. The leading ten clones occupy 2.2% of the sample.

This TCR was sampled from an adult in good health. The rearrangement combines TRBV6-2 or TRBV6-3 with TRBJ2-6; no D gene call is confident. The starting material was peripheral blood, obtained on day 0 of AZD1222 vaccination. This receptor carries the CDR3 CASSSFVVSGANVLTF. The bases read TGTGCCAGCAGTTCCTTTGTGGTGTCTGGGGCCAACGTCCTGACTTTC.